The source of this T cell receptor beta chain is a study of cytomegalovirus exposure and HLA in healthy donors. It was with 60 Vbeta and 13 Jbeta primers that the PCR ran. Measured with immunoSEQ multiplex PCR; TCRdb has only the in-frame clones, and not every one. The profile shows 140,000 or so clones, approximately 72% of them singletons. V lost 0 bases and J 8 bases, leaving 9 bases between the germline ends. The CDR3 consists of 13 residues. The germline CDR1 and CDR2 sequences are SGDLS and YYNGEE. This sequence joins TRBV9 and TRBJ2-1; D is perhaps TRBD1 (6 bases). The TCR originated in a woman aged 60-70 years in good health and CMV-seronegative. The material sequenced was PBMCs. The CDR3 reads CASSVDRVHEQFF. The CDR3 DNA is TGTGCCAGCAGCGTAGACAGGGTCCATGAGCAGTTCTTC.